These T cell receptor beta chains were read from a single sample in a study of human T cells and chemical hapten exposure. TCRdb independently ran MiXCR on the RACE reads; one entry per CDR3 protein. This sample yields tens of thousands of distinct CDR3 sequences, of which 10% to 13% are seen a single time; about 1.5% belongs to the top ten. Specimen: whole blood, collected in connection with sensitization to the hapten diphenylcyclopropenone (DPC). These receptors were collected from a woman between 50 and 59 years old with alopecia areata. Some clones in this sample may be carry-over from other donors' samples. Each CDR3 is given with its conserved first and last residue. The D gene is left open where the match is weak. Clone size, where shown, is once, few, many, or a class for clones that have expanded.

v_gene: TRBV7-2; abundance: many; j_gene: TRBJ2-7; d_gene: TRBD1; CDR3aa: CASSLSVGQGRGEQYF; CDR3nt: TGTGCCAGCAGCTTATCAGTGGGACAGGGGAGAGGCGAGCAGTACTTC
v_gene: TRBV29-1; abundance: few; j_gene: TRBJ2-7; d_gene: NA; CDR3aa: CSVVQGREEQYF; CDR3nt: TGCAGCGTTGTCCAGGGGCGGGAAGAGCAGTACTTC
v_gene: TRBV5-1; abundance: few; j_gene: TRBJ1-1; d_gene: NA; CDR3aa: CASSLGEDMNTEAFF; CDR3nt: TGCGCCAGCAGCTTGGGGGAAGACATGAACACTGAAGCTTTCTTT
v_gene: TRBV2; abundance: NA; j_gene: TRBJ2-2; d_gene: NA; CDR3aa: CASQGLLNTGELFF; CDR3nt: TGTGCCAGCCAGGGACTCCTGAACACCGGGGAGCTGTTTTTT
v_gene: TRBV21-1; abundance: NA; j_gene: TRBJ1-1; d_gene: NA; CDR3aa: CASSKGAWDLGRSTEAFF; CDR3nt: TGTGCCAGCAGCAAAGGGGCATGGGATTTGGGCAGGAGCACTGAAGCTTTCTTT
v_gene: TRBV18; abundance: many; j_gene: TRBJ1-1; d_gene: NA; CDR3aa: CASSPRSGTVNTEAFF; CDR3nt: TGTGCCAGCTCACCAAGGTCGGGGACGGTGAACACTGAAGCTTTCTTT
v_gene: TRBV28; abundance: few; j_gene: TRBJ1-5; d_gene: NA; CDR3aa: CASSERGEVNQPQHF; CDR3nt: TGTGCCAGCTCCGAGCGGGGGGAGGTCAATCAGCCCCAGCATTTT
v_gene: TRBV7-8; abundance: medium-sized; j_gene: TRBJ2-1; d_gene: NA; CDR3aa: CASRNQVKSIYNEQFF; CDR3nt: TGTGCCAGCAGGAACCAGGTCAAGTCAATTTACAATGAGCAGTTCTTC
v_gene: TRBV29-1; abundance: NA; j_gene: TRBJ1-5; d_gene: NA; CDR3aa: CSAGLPGEPQHF; CDR3nt: TGCAGCGCCGGACTCCCAGGTGAGCCCCAGCATTTT
v_gene: TRBV6-2/TRBV6-3; abundance: few; j_gene: TRBJ1-5; d_gene: NA; CDR3aa: CASSPGTPSNQPQHF; CDR3nt: TGTGCCAGCAGTCCCGGGACTCCTAGCAATCAGCCCCAGCATTTT
v_gene: TRBV6-2/TRBV6-3; abundance: NA; j_gene: TRBJ2-1; d_gene: TRBD2; CDR3aa: CACQGLAGARNEQFF; CDR3nt: TGTGCCTGCCAGGGACTAGCGGGAGCCCGCAATGAGCAGTTCTTC
v_gene: TRBV15; abundance: few; j_gene: TRBJ2-1; d_gene: NA; CDR3aa: CATSREPLRGGLSNEQFF; CDR3nt: TGTGCCACCAGCAGAGAACCCCTAAGGGGAGGCCTTAGCAATGAGCAGTTCTTC
v_gene: TRBV29-1; abundance: few; j_gene: TRBJ2-5; d_gene: TRBD2; CDR3aa: CSVGLAGDGETQYF; CDR3nt: TGCAGCGTCGGACTAGCGGGAGATGGGGAGACCCAGTACTTC